This passage covers 18 T cell receptor beta chains from one sample sequenced in a study of shared clonotypes between healthy human individuals. Repertoires were generated with immunoSEQ multiplex PCR, while TCRdb's copy carries only in-frame clones and drops some. The sample lists a few million clones, over 85% occurring once. The sample taken for sequencing was naive CD4+ T cells from PBMCs. Subset meaning: CD45RA+ positively selected. These receptors were collected from a young man in good health. Some clones in this sample may be carry-over from other donors' samples.

The sample holds a few counts of this clone. This chain connects TRBV28 to TRBJ1-1; TRBD1 is a possible D gene (6 bases). This CDR3 is 16 amino acids long. Per the germline V gene, CDR1 is MDHEN and CDR2 is SYDVKM. The ends were cut back, 3 bases at V and 5 bases at J, with 19 bases in the middle. CDR3 amino acids: CASSLLGQTGRTEAFF. The CDR3 DNA follows: TGTGCCAGCAGTTTGTTGGGACAAACAGGAAGGACTGAAGCTTTCTTT. The variable domain in full, completed from reference TRBV28 and TRBJ1-1, reads DVKVTQSSRYLVKRTGEKVFLECVQDMDHENMFWYRQDPGLGLRLIYFSYDVKMKEKGDIPEGYSVSREKKERFSLILESASTNQTSMYLCASSLLGQTGRTEAFFGQGTRLTVV.

This chain connects TRBV2 to TRBJ2-1, with D unresolved. The CDR3 is made up of 13 amino acids. The ends were cut back, 6 bases at V and 4 bases at J, with 10 bases in the middle. The germline V gene has CDR1 SNHLY and CDR2 FYNNEI. As DNA, the CDR3 is TGTGCCAGCAGAAGTGACCGTTACAATGAGCAGTTCTTC. It is translated as CASRSDRYNEQFF.

The count of this clone is one. The rearrangement uses TRBV5-1 and TRBJ2-1; 11 bases agree with TRBD2. Germline assignment: CDR1 SGHRS and CDR2 YFSETQ. The CDR3 has 15 residues. V dropped 2 bases and J dropped 8; count of bases not matched to a gene: 6. The DNA for the CDR3 is TGCGCCAGCAGCTTAATAGCGGGAGGGCCGGATGAGCAGTTCTTC. This sequence encodes CASSLIAGGPDEQFF.

Comments on this clone: Distinct nucleotide sequences in the sample also encode this CDR3. The gene calls are TRBV9 and TRBJ2-7, with 7 positions matching TRBD2. V gave up 1 base and J gave up 1 base; unmatched junction bases: 2. The CDR3 sequence is 14 residues long. Germline CDR1 is SGDLS and CDR2 is YYNGEE. The CDR3, as DNA: TGTGCCAGCAGCGTATCTAGCGGTTCCTACGAGCAGTACTTC. It encodes CASSVSSGSYEQYF.

This chain uses TRBV27 with TRBJ1-2; a possible D gene is TRBD1 (6 bases). Per the germline V gene, CDR1 is MNHEY and CDR2 is SMNVEV (reference sequence). The CDR3 length is 17 residues. V was cut by 5 bases and J by 4 bases, with 23 bases left in between. CDR3 loop: CASSAGRDTPAVYGYTF. In DNA form, the CDR3 reads TGTGCCAGCAGTGCAGGGAGGGACACCCCAGCCGTCTATGGCTACACCTTC.

As for this clone: The same CDR3 arises from other DNA sequences in this sample as well. The V call is TRBV9, the J call TRBJ2-5; 14 bases are a match to TRBD2. J was trimmed by 5 bases and V by 3 bases; bases with no gene match: 6. This CDR3 has 16 residues. Germline values: CDR1 SGDLS, CDR2 YYNGEE. CDR3 coding DNA: TGTGCCAGCAGCGGCGGACTAGCGGGAGGCCCGGAGACCCAGTACTTC. Translated: CASSGGLAGGPETQYF.

J is TRBJ1-2 and V is TRBV28; D not resolved. The CDR3 spans 14 residues. The V end was cut by 5 bases, the J end by 8 bases, with 18 bases between. Germline CDR1 reads MDHEN; CDR2 reads SYDVKM. In nucleotides, the CDR3 is TGTGCCAGCAGTCAACGGGGATCTAGGTTCGGCTACACCTTC. Translating it yields CASSQRGSRFGYTF.

The chain combines TRBV10-3 with TRBJ2-4, with D tentatively TRBD2 (5 bases). The CDR3 contains 16 residues. The germline gives CDR1 ENHRY, CDR2 SYGVKD. V was pared by 3 bases and J by 0 bases, with 12 bases between. For the CDR3, the DNA is TGTGCCATCAGTGACACCGGGATCCCAGCCAAAAACATTCAGTACTTC. It translates to CAISDTGIPAKNIQYF.

The chain combines TRBV7-9 with TRBJ1-5; no reliable D call. The CDR3 covers 12 residues. Trimming removed 5 bases at V and 5 bases at J, with 7 bases between. Germline assignment: CDR1 SEHNR and CDR2 FQNEAQ (reference sequence). This CDR3 is CASSRDDQPQHF. The DNA of the CDR3 is TGTGCCAGCAGCCGAGATGATCAGCCCCAGCATTTT.

This clone has more than one count but fewer than ten. V is TRBV20-1 and J is TRBJ1-1; the D is unclear. Germline V gene sequence: CDR1 DFQATT, CDR2 SNEGSKA (reference sequence). There are 11 residues in the CDR3. Deletions cut 3 bases from V and 11 bases from J, with 13 bases between. The CDR3, as DNA: TGCAGTGCTAGTAGATCGCTGTGGGCTTTCTTT. It is translated as CSASRSLWAFF.

This chain connects TRBV29-1 to TRBJ2-7, with no clear D. The CDR3 covers 14 residues. CDR1 is SQVTM, CDR2 ANQGSEA, per germline. The ends were cut back, 2 bases at V and 7 bases at J, with 18 bases in the middle. CDR3 coding DNA: TGCAGCGTTGAACAAGGGCTCCCCTGGGGAGAGCAGTACTTC. Translating it yields CSVEQGLPWGEQYF.

This chain uses TRBV6-5 with TRBJ1-5, with unresolved D. Trimming pared 6 bases from V and 1 base from J, leaving 10 bases between. Germline lookup yields CDR1 MNHEY and CDR2 SVGAGI. The CDR3 is 14 residues long. For the CDR3, the DNA is TGTGCCAGCAGGATAGCGGGGAGCAATCAGCCCCAGCATTTT. Protein sequence: CASRIAGSNQPQHF.

The chain carries TRBV2 and TRBJ1-3, with TRBD1 identical over 9 bases. The V gene's germline CDR1 is SNHLY and CDR2 FYNNEI. J was trimmed by 9 bases and V by 7 bases; bases with no gene match: 10. This CDR3 has 14 amino acids. In DNA, the CDR3 is TGTGCCAGCACCGGACAGGGGCTCGTCGGCACCATATATTTT. Its translation: CASTGQGLVGTIYF.

V and J are TRBV28 and TRBJ2-3; 10 bases agree with TRBD2. Germline-derived CDR1 and CDR2 are MDHEN and SYDVKM. This CDR3 contains 14 residues. Trimming removed 10 bases from V and 1 base from J; junction bases left unmatched: 5. CDR3 residues: CATKAGGGTDTQYF. The CDR3 DNA is TGTGCCACCAAAGCGGGAGGGGGCACAGATACGCAGTATTTT.

The chain carries TRBV5-6 and TRBJ2-5; TRBD1 matches at 11 bases. The germline CDR1 and CDR2 sequences are SGHDT and YYEEEE. The length of the CDR3 is 15 residues. J gave up 4 bases and V 4 bases, and 6 bases lay outside the gene matches. The DNA of the CDR3 is TGTGCCAGCAGCAGCGGGACAGGGGGTCGAGAGACCCAGTACTTC. It yields the protein CASSSGTGGRETQYF. Full variable domain (missing parts from reference TRBV5-6 and TRBJ2-5): DAGVTQSPTHLIKTRGQQVTLRCSPKSGHDTVSWYQQALGQGPQFIFQYYEEEERQRGNFPDRFSGHQFPNYSSELNVNALLLGDSALYLCASSSGTGGRETQYFGPGTRLLVL.

This chain links TRBV7-9 with TRBJ2-1; weak D call: TRBD2 (5 bases). Trimming took off 5 bases at V and 8 bases at J, with 10 bases between the two ends. The CDR3 spans 12 residues. CDR1 SEHNR and CDR2 FQNEAQ come from the germline V gene (reference sequence). This CDR3 reads CASSLARDEQFF. Written as DNA, the CDR3 is TGTGCCAGCAGCCTCGCGAGGGATGAGCAGTTCTTC.

The V call is TRBV6-5, the J call TRBJ2-7, with D possibly TRBD1 on 6 matching bases. This CDR3 has 14 residues. Germline CDR1 and CDR2: MNHEY and SVGAGI. V lost 2 bases to trimming and J lost 2 bases, with 10 bases between them. CDR3 DNA sequence: TGTGCCAGCAGTTACGACAGGCTCGCCTACGAGCAGTACTTC. Translating it yields CASSYDRLAYEQYF.

The CDR3 sequence: CASSFGLAGTGELFF. In nucleotides, the CDR3 is TGTGCCAGCAGCTTCGGACTAGCGGGCACCGGGGAGCTGTTTTTT. The chain recombines TRBV5-4 with TRBJ2-2, with 11 bases identical to TRBD2. CDR3 length equals 15 residues. Germline CDR1 SGHNT, CDR2 YYREEE (reference sequence). Germline trimming cut 2 bases from V and 4 bases from J; bases unmatched to any gene: 1.